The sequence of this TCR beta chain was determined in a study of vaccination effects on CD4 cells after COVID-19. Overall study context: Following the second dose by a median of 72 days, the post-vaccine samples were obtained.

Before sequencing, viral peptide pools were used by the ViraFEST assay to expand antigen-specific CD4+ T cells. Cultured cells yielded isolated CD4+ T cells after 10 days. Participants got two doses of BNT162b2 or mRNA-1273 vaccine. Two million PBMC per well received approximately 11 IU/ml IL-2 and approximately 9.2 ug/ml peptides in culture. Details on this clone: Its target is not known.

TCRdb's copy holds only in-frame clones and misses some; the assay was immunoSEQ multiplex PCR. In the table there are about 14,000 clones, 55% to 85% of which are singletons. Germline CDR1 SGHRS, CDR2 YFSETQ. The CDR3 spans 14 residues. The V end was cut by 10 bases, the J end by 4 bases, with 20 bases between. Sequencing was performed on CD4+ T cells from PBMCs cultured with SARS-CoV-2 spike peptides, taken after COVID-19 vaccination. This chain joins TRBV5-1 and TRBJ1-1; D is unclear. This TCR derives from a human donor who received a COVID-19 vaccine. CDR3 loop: CASRAGSQSTEAFF. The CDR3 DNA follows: TGCGCCTCTCGGGCGGGGAGCCAGTCCACTGAAGCTTTCTTT.